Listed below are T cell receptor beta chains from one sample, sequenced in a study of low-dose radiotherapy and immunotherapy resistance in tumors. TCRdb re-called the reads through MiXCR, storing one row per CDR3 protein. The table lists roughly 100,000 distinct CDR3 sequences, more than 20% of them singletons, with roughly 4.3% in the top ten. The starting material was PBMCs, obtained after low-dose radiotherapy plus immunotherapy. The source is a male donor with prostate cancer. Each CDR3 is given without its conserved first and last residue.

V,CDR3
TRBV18,ASSPRPSGVGDTQY
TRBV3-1,ASSQDQGQQETQY
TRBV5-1,ASRFEGDIQY
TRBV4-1,ASSQAQGQRQPQH
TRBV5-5,ASSFQKGGQETQY
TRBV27,ASSSYGQQLRTNEKLF
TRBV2,ASSETPAKETQY
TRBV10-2,ASISGPPRGEQY
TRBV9,ASTRRGGTGELF
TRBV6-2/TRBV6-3,ASSVPQF
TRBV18,ASSPDRTANYGYT
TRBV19,ASESSGTNVLT
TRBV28,ASSFPGLWTGSTDTQY
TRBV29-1,SALWLETQY
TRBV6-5,ASSPQTAQPQH
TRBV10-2,ASSEVSEGSHGYT
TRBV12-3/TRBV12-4,ASSWGGGARDTQY
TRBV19,ASRDLGRNNEQF
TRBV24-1,ATSSAGSYNEQF
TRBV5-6,ASSLGWGSGANVLT
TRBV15,ATRPGTVNTGELF
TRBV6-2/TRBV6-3,ASRDRGGFQPQH
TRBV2,ASGSGGLDTQY
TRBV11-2,ASSSQGAGTEAF
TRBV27,ASSLEGTSVMHEQF
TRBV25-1,ASSESQGESSYEQY
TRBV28,ASSLDRISPLH
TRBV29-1,SVEDYETQY
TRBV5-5,ASSLSGGGADTQY
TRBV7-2,ASSSGQGGYRTQH
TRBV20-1,SASGRGNSPLH
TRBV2,ASKGTETQY
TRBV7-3,ASSPGTSTEQF
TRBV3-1,ASSQGRVGEAF
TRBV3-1,ASRGTGGAGELF
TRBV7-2,ASSSGSRAGELF
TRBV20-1,SANAGNYGYT
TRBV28,ASSFSGSGAYNEQF
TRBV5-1,ASSWDRANNSPLH
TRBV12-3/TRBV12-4,ASGRHLNTEAF
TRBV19,ASSSRDRGPKNIQY
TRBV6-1,ASSPPVGQPQH